One sample yielded the 13 T cell receptor beta chains listed below, sequenced in a study of identical twins. TCRdb passed the 5' RACE reads through MiXCR, listing each CDR3 protein once. The sample contains 1.5 million to 2 million distinct CDR3 sequences, about 31% of which appear only once. The sample consisted of cord blood. Receptors originate from a newborn girl in good health.

This chain uses TRBV20-1 with TRBJ2-3, with D possibly matching TRBD2 (5 bases). Trimming cost V 0 bases and J 1 base, with 11 bases left between them. Germline V gene lookup returns CDR1 DFQATT and CDR2 SNEGSKA (reference sequence). There are 15 residues in the CDR3. CDR3 in DNA: TGCAGTGCTAGAGATTTTAGCGAGCGCACAGATACGCAGTATTTT. Protein product: CSARDFSERTDTQYF.

The sample holds a few counts of this clonotype. The chain combines TRBV4-2 with TRBJ2-5, with 10 bases that match TRBD1. The CDR3 consists of 14 residues. Trimming at V came to 4 bases and at J to 7 bases, leaving 6 bases not matched to a gene. In germline, CDR1 is LGHNA, CDR2 YNFKEQ. The CDR3: CASSLGQGSPTQYF. CDR3 sequence (DNA): TGTGCCAGCAGCCTGGGACAGGGGAGTCCGACCCAGTACTTC.

The chain carries TRBV7-8 and TRBJ1-4; a possible D gene is TRBD1 (5 bases). The CDR3 is made up of 14 amino acids. V shed 0 bases and J shed 10 bases, with 12 bases lying between them. Germline CDR1 is SGHVS and CDR2 is FQNEAQ. DNA of the CDR3: TGTGCCAGCAGCTTAGCGTCGGCAGGGCTAAAACTGTTTTTT. Its translation: CASSLASAGLKLFF.

The CDR3 sequence: CASRHTSSGIDTQYF. CDR3 DNA: TGTGCCAGCAGGCATACTTCCTCAGGGATAGATACGCAGTATTTT. V and J are TRBV4-2 and TRBJ2-3; tentative D call: TRBD1 (5 bases). Germline V CDR1 and CDR2: LGHNA, YNFKEQ. V was pared by 6 bases and J by 5 bases, with 18 bases between. This CDR3 comprises 15 residues.

V and J are TRBV20-1 and TRBJ2-3; TRBD2 aligns across 8 bases. Trimming cost V 2 bases and J 4 bases; bases outside gene matches: 8. CDR1 and CDR2 (germline): DFQATT, SNEGSKA (reference sequence). The CDR3 is 15 amino acids. CDR3 coding DNA: TGCAGTGCTAGACCGGGACTAGGGTCCTCAGATACGCAGTATTTT. Protein: CSARPGLGSSDTQYF.

The chain is built from TRBV3-1 and TRBJ1-2; 7 bases align to TRBD1. Germline values: CDR1 LGHDT, CDR2 YNNKEL (reference sequence). This CDR3 region has 18 residues. V gave up 5 bases and J gave up 4 bases; unmatched junction bases: 19. The CDR3 sequence is CASSEAGGIGALSYGYTF. As DNA, the CDR3 is TGTGCCAGCAGCGAAGCAGGGGGGATAGGGGCACTAAGCTATGGCTACACCTTC.

As to this clonotype: A much bigger clone sits one base away, suggesting this may be a read error. V is TRBV12-3 or TRBV12-4 and J is TRBJ2-6; weak D call: TRBD1 (5 bases). This CDR3 contains 16 residues. For the CDR3, the DNA is TGTGCCAGCAGTAACCGACTCCTCTCTGGGGCCGACGTCCTGACTTTC. Its protein product is CASSNRLLSGADVLTF.

The chain is built from TRBV19 and TRBJ2-7; maybe TRBD1 (6 bases). Deletions cut 5 bases from V and 4 bases from J, with 18 bases between. This CDR3 comprises 15 residues. The germline gives CDR1 LNHDA, CDR2 SQIVND (reference sequence). This chain's CDR3 is CASSSTDRALYEQYF. The CDR3 nucleotides read TGTGCCAGTAGTTCGACGGACAGAGCCCTTTACGAGCAGTACTTC.

This chain links TRBV20-1 with TRBJ2-5; perhaps TRBD1 as D (6 bases). The CDR3 has 16 amino acids. CDR1 is DFQATT, CDR2 SNEGSKA, per germline (reference sequence). V dropped 1 base and J dropped 5 bases, with 20 bases sitting between them. CDR3 region: CSARGKTGSLWETQYF. DNA for the CDR3: TGCAGTGCTAGAGGGAAAACAGGGAGTCTGTGGGAGACCCAGTACTTC.

V usage is TRBV20-1 and J usage is TRBJ1-1; weak D call: TRBD1 (5 bases). CDR3 length: 12 residues. Germline V gives CDR1 DFQATT, CDR2 SNEGSKA (reference sequence). CDR3 bases: TGCATTGGAGGACATTCGAACACTGAAGCTTTCTTT. This codes for CIGGHSNTEAFF.

The rearrangement links TRBV5-1 to TRBJ1-6; D possibly corresponds to TRBD1 (5 bases). Germline values: CDR1 SGHRS, CDR2 YFSETQ. This CDR3 contains 15 residues. V shed 0 bases and J shed 5 bases, with 9 bases lying between them. CDR3 in DNA: TGCGCCAGCAGCTTGGGCAGGGTGAATAATTCACCCCTCCACTTT. It encodes CASSLGRVNNSPLHF.

This clonotype was picked up many times. This CDR3 reads CATSESTGVFGGYTF. CDR3 DNA: TGTGCCACCAGTGAATCGACAGGGGTCTTTGGTGGCTACACCTTC. This rearrangement joins TRBV24-1 to TRBJ1-2; 8 nucleotides match TRBD1. Germline values: CDR1 KGHDR, CDR2 SFDVKD. The length of the CDR3 is 15 residues. V lost 4 bases and J lost 7; bases outside the gene matches: 10.

Here the CDR3 DNA reads TGCGCCAGCAGCTTTGCGACGGGAGCTAACTATGGCTACACCTTC. Residues: CASSFATGANYGYTF. The gene calls are TRBV5-1 and TRBJ1-2; D remains ambiguous. The ends were cut back, 2 bases at V and 0 bases at J, with 11 bases in the middle. CDR3 length: 15 residues. Germline CDR1 reads SGHRS; CDR2 reads YFSETQ.